One sample yielded the 21 T cell receptor beta chains listed below, sequenced in a study of control samples from healthy donors and cancer patients. The method was immunoSEQ multiplex PCR; TCRdb's version includes in-frame clones alone and lacks a portion of them. This table holds over 10,000 clones, over 70% found once. The sequencing sample was made of formalin-fixed, paraffin-embedded tissue. The receptors here all came from a male donor with melanoma.

This clone was seen once. A junction end diverges from the germline sequence, so it may reflect a read error. This chain joins TRBV3-1 (or the pseudogene TRBV3-2) and TRBJ1-1; D uncertain. In germline, CDR1 is LGHDT, CDR2 YNNKEL (reference sequence). The CDR3 is made up of 15 amino acids. CDR3: CASSQEIPGNSEAFF. DNA for the CDR3: TGTGCCAGCAGCCAAGAAATTCCGGGGAACTCTGAAGCTTTCTTT.

By share, this clone ranks as medium-sized. The CDR3 region is CASTPLGNTEAFF. CDR3 DNA sequence: TGTGCCAGCACCCCCCTTGGGAACACTGAAGCTTTCTTT. The chain employs TRBV6-5 and TRBJ1-1; D not certain. Germline V gene sequence: CDR1 MNHEY, CDR2 SVGAGI. The CDR3 sequence is 13 residues long. V shed 7 bases and J shed 1 base, with 10 bases lying between them.

This chain uses TRBV4-2 with TRBJ1-5, with 8 bases aligning to TRBD1. Germline assignment: CDR1 LGHNA and CDR2 YNFKEQ. The CDR3 is 15 residues long. The junction had 7 bases not matched to a gene; V was cut back by 1 base and J by 8 bases. CDR3 loop: CASSQGDDRGKPQHF. The DNA for the CDR3 is TGTGCCAGCAGCCAAGGAGATGACAGGGGTAAGCCCCAGCATTTT.

The CDR3 loop reads CASTQLGAARETQYF. For the CDR3, the DNA is TGTGCCAGCACCCAACTGGGGGCTGCTAGAGAGACCCAGTACTTC. This chain links TRBV6-5 with TRBJ2-5, with D possibly matching TRBD1 (6 bases). The CDR3 totals 15 residues. CDR1 and CDR2 from the germline V gene are MNHEY and SVGAGI. The V end was cut by 7 bases, the J end by 4 bases, with 19 bases between.

The J gene is TRBJ2-3, the V gene TRBV7-9; D unclear. Germline CDR1 SEHNR, CDR2 FQNEAQ (reference sequence). Trimming pared 5 bases from V and 6 bases from J, leaving 9 bases between. The CDR3 is 12 amino acids. This CDR3 reads CASSPPGDTQYF. Written as DNA, the CDR3 is TGTGCCAGCAGCCCACCCGGGGATACGCAGTATTTT.

The chain has TRBV6-5 and TRBJ2-1, with no clear D. The V end was cut by 2 bases, the J end by 7 bases, with 3 bases between. There are 11 residues in the CDR3. Germline V CDR1 and CDR2: MNHEY, SVGAGI. The CDR3 DNA follows: TGTGCCAGCAGTTACCTAAATGAGCAGTTCTTC. The encoded protein is CASSYLNEQFF.

With respect to this clone: This specimen includes other DNA sequences encoding the same CDR3. V and J are TRBV14 and TRBJ2-7, with D possibly matching TRBD2 (5 bases). Germline loops: CDR1 SGHDN, CDR2 FVKESK. The V end lost 0 bases, the J end lost 10 bases, and 13 bases lay between the germline ends. CDR3 size: 13 residues. As DNA, the CDR3 is TGTGCCAGCAGCCAAGATAAGGTCGGGAAACAGTACTTC. Translated: CASSQDKVGKQYF.

This sequence joins TRBV2 and TRBJ1-1; D is ambiguous. Germline CDR1 reads SNHLY; CDR2 reads FYNNEI. Trimming stripped 8 bases from V and 1 base from J, with 14 bases between. This CDR3 contains 14 residues. The DNA for the CDR3 is TGTGCCAGCCATCCCCATACACCGAACACTGAAGCTTTCTTT. It specifies CASHPHTPNTEAFF.

The chain links TRBV2 to TRBJ2-3; 9 bases are shared with TRBD1. The V gene's germline CDR1 is SNHLY and CDR2 FYNNEI. CDR3 length equals 16 residues. V shed 5 bases, J shed 1 base, and the junction held 7 bases outside the gene matches. The CDR3, as DNA: TGTGCCAGCAGTCTACAGGGGGCGGTGGGCACAGATACGCAGTATTTT. This codes for CASSLQGAVGTDTQYF.

This clone was observed a handful of times. The chain couples TRBV29-1 to TRBJ1-2; the match to TRBD1 covers 9 bases. Germline CDR1 SQVTM, CDR2 ANQGSEA. V shed 3 bases, J shed 2 bases, and the junction held 4 bases outside the gene matches. The CDR3 has 14 residues. CDR3 coding DNA: TGCAGCGTTGATGGGACAGGGTGGAACTATGGCTACACCTTC. It encodes CSVDGTGWNYGYTF.

V and J are TRBV5-1 and TRBJ1-5; no reliable D call. The germline CDR1 and CDR2 sequences are SGHRS and YFSETQ. The CDR3 is 14 amino acids. V lost 0 bases and J 6 bases, leaving 10 bases between the germline ends. The CDR3 DNA reads TGCGCCAGCAGCTTGGGCCCCATATCTCAGCCCCAGCATTTT. Translated, it gives CASSLGPISQPQHF.

The gene calls are TRBV28 and TRBJ2-7, with TRBD2 as a possible D gene (7 bases). V gave up 2 bases and J gave up 5 bases, with 19 bases separating them. The CDR3 is 16 amino acids. Germline V gives CDR1 MDHEN, CDR2 SYDVKM. The CDR3 bases are TGTGCCAGCAGTTTAGGGGGAGGGGGGTTGTTGAACGAGCAGTACTTC. This encodes CASSLGGGGLLNEQYF.

The chain is built from TRBV11-3 and TRBJ2-5; the match to TRBD1 covers 8 bases. The CDR3 sequence is 13 residues long. Germline CDR1 reads SGHNT; CDR2 reads YENEEA. V shed 5 bases, J shed 5 bases, and the junction held 4 bases outside the gene matches. Here the CDR3 reads CASSRDRFETQYF. CDR3 nucleotides: TGTGCCAGCAGCCGGGACAGGTTTGAGACCCAGTACTTC.

The V call is TRBV5-1, the J call TRBJ2-2, with D perhaps matching TRBD1 (5 bases). The CDR3 totals 15 residues. The germline V gene has CDR1 SGHRS and CDR2 YFSETQ. Trimming stripped 2 bases from V and 3 bases from J, with 11 bases between. CDR3 nucleotides: TGCGCCAGCAGCTTATTAGGGGCAGACACCGGGGAGCTGTTTTTT. Its translation: CASSLLGADTGELFF.

This chain links TRBV13 with TRBJ2-5; perhaps TRBD1 as D (5 bases). The CDR3 covers 12 residues. CDR1 PRHDT and CDR2 FYEKMQ come from the germline V gene (reference sequence). Trimming removed 3 bases at V and 5 bases at J, with 7 bases between. CDR3 protein: CASSFPGETQYF. The CDR3 bases are TGTGCCAGCAGCTTTCCAGGGGAGACCCAGTACTTC.

V usage is TRBV6-5 and J usage is TRBJ2-3; D ambiguous. The V and J ends lost 10 bases and 3 bases respectively, with 11 bases between them. This CDR3 is built from 12 residues. The germline V gene has CDR1 MNHEY and CDR2 SVGAGI. This CDR3 is CATQGWTDTQYF. CDR3 DNA: TGTGCCACCCAAGGGTGGACAGATACGCAGTATTTT.

The DNA of the CDR3 is TGTGCCAGCAGCTTAAAAGCGGGGCCTCGGGATGAGCAGTTCTTC. As protein: CASSLKAGPRDEQFF. V and J are TRBV7-8 and TRBJ2-1, with 7 bases identical to TRBD2. CDR1 is SGHVS, CDR2 FQNEAQ, per germline. The CDR3 sequence is 15 residues long. The V gene end was trimmed by 2 bases and the J gene end by 8 bases; junction bases not matched to a gene: 9. Full variable domain (remainder filled in from reference TRBV7-8 and TRBJ2-1): GAGVSQSPRYKVAKRGQDVALRCDPISGHVSLFWYQQALGQGPEFLTYFQNEAQLDKSGLPSDRFFAERPEGSVSTLKIQRTQQEDSAVYLCASSLKAGPRDEQFFGPGTRLTVL.

The chain uses TRBV5-1 and TRBJ1-1; D not resolved. The V end was cut by 2 bases, the J end by 0 bases, with 11 bases between. The CDR3 has 15 residues. CDR1 and CDR2 from the germline V gene are SGHRS and YFSETQ. Here the CDR3 reads CASSFADGLNTEAFF. The CDR3 nucleotides read TGCGCCAGCAGCTTCGCGGACGGATTGAACACTGAAGCTTTCTTT.

The chain recombines TRBV19 with TRBJ2-1; D not resolved. Germline CDR1 is LNHDA and CDR2 is SQIVND (reference sequence). The CDR3 consists of 17 residues. Trimming removed 7 bases at V and 4 bases at J, with 23 bases between. CDR3 bases: TGTGCCAGTAATCGCCCGCCCCCGGATTGGCAGTACAATGAGCAGTTCTTC. As protein: CASNRPPPDWQYNEQFF.

The V and J genes are TRBV4-1 and TRBJ2-2; 11 nucleotides match TRBD1. Trimming took 1 base from V and 5 from J; bases not matched to a gene: 3. The CDR3 length is 16 residues. In germline, CDR1 is MGHRA, CDR2 YSYEKL. The CDR3 coding sequence is TGCGCCAGCAGCCAAGTTGGGACAGGGGGAACCGGGGAGCTGTTTTTT. This translates into CASSQVGTGGTGELFF.

The V call is TRBV18, the J call TRBJ2-2; D is perhaps TRBD2 (6 bases). Trimming removed 4 bases from V and 0 bases from J, with 9 bases in between. Germline CDR1 reads KGHSH; CDR2 reads LQKENI. The CDR3 consists of 15 residues. The CDR3 is CASSRGGSNTGELFF. The CDR3 DNA reads as TGTGCCAGCTCACGTGGGGGGTCGAACACCGGGGAGCTGTTTTTT.